These 28 T cell receptor beta chains share one sample of origin, sequenced in a study of blood T cells in healthy people across ages. A sample-barcoded 5' primer and a J-beta primer mix were used in a second PCR of roughly 6 to 11 cycles. TCRdb reprocessed the 5' RACE reads with MiXCR, giving one entry per CDR3 protein. The sample carries about 1.8 million distinct CDR3 sequences, 40% to 55% recorded once. Sequencing used blood. The receptors here all came from a woman aged 40 to 49 in good health.

This clonotype was seen at least ten times. The genes are TRBV20-1 and TRBJ2-7; a weak D match, TRBD1 (6 bases). Trimming shortened V by 6 bases and J by 2 bases, and 11 bases separated the two germline ends. The CDR3 consists of 12 residues. Germline V CDR1 and CDR2: DFQATT, SNEGSKA (reference sequence). The CDR3 bases are TGCAGTGCGCCGGGACACACCTACGAGCAGTACTTC. Translated, it gives CSAPGHTYEQYF.

The chain combines TRBV27 with TRBJ2-6, with D hard to call. The CDR3 sequence is 12 residues long. Trimming shortened V by 5 bases and J by 12 bases, and 11 bases separated the two germline ends. Germline-derived CDR1 and CDR2 are MNHEY and SMNVEV (reference sequence). As DNA, the CDR3 is TGTGCCAGCAGTCCGGCGACGGGCGTCCTGACTTTC. It translates to CASSPATGVLTF.

The sample holds a few counts of this clonotype. The chain carries TRBV7-6 and TRBJ2-1; D uncertain. Trimming stripped 5 bases from V and 9 bases from J, with 17 bases between. Germline V gene sequence: CDR1 SGHVS, CDR2 FNYEAQ. The CDR3 runs to 14 residues. The CDR3: CASSQARTPLEQFF. The CDR3 nucleotides read TGTGCCAGCAGCCAGGCCCGAACCCCCCTTGAGCAGTTCTTC.

The V and J genes are TRBV2 and TRBJ1-5, with no clear D. V lost 3 bases, J lost 3 bases, and 9 bases lay in between. Germline lookup yields CDR1 SNHLY and CDR2 FYNNEI. The CDR3 consists of 14 residues. This chain's CDR3 is CASSDNRANQPQHF. Here the CDR3 DNA reads TGTGCCAGCAGTGATAACCGGGCCAATCAGCCCCAGCATTTT.

This clonotype occurred a few times. The chain employs TRBV11-3 and TRBJ2-1; D may correspond to TRBD1 or TRBD2 (5 bases each). Trimming pared 4 bases from V and 10 bases from J, leaving 14 bases between. The CDR3 extends over 13 amino acids. Germline V lookup: CDR1 SGHNT, CDR2 YENEEA. The CDR3 here is CASSSSFRDEQFF. The DNA for the CDR3 is TGTGCCAGCAGCTCGTCGTTTAGGGACGAGCAGTTCTTC.

This clonotype has a single count. V usage is TRBV4-2 and J usage is TRBJ2-1, with a weak D call TRBD2 (6 bases). V was cut by 0 bases and J by 2 bases, with 11 bases left in between. The CDR3 is 16 residues long. CDR1 is LGHNA and CDR2 is YNFKEQ in the germline V gene. The CDR3 DNA is TGTGCCAGCAGCCAAGAAAGGAGGGATCCCTACAATGAGCAGTTCTTC. Amino acids: CASSQERRDPYNEQFF.

This chain connects TRBV5-1 to TRBJ2-5; D is possibly TRBD1 or TRBD2 (5 bases each). CDR1 SGHRS and CDR2 YFSETQ come from the germline V gene. This CDR3 is 15 amino acids long. Trimming left V 4 bases short and J 4 bases short, with 17 bases between. CDR3 DNA: TGCGCCAGCAGCAAAACGGCCAGGGCGGGAGAGACCCAGTACTTC. Translation: CASSKTARAGETQYF.

This rearrangement joins TRBV6-5 to TRBJ2-1, with 8 positions matching TRBD1. In germline, CDR1 is MNHEY, CDR2 SVGAGI. Trimming took 0 bases from V and 6 from J; bases not matched to a gene: 7. The CDR3 runs to 16 residues. The CDR3 is CASSYSSRGRGNEQFF. The CDR3 DNA sequence: TGTGCCAGCAGTTACTCATCCAGGGGGCGCGGCAATGAGCAGTTCTTC.

This sequence joins TRBV5-1 and TRBJ2-3; 8 bases agree with TRBD1. CDR3 size: 15 residues. The germline V gene has CDR1 SGHRS and CDR2 YFSETQ. The J segment lost 1 base and the V segment lost 7 bases, leaving 8 bases of the junction unmatched. The DNA for the CDR3 is TGCGCCAGCCGATCAGGGGGCGATGGCACAGATACGCAGTATTTT. As protein: CASRSGGDGTDTQYF.

In this sample, this clonotype turned up a few times. The rearrangement joins TRBV29-1 to TRBJ1-2; D is uncertain. There are 11 residues in the CDR3. V lost 2 bases and J lost 3, with 4 bases in between. Germline CDR1 SQVTM, CDR2 ANQGSEA. The CDR3 region is CSVEPYYGYTF. CDR3 coding DNA: TGCAGCGTTGAACCCTACTATGGCTACACCTTC.

The V gene is TRBV20-1, the J gene TRBJ2-1; D is uncertain. This CDR3 is built from 17 residues. The V gene's germline CDR1 is DFQATT and CDR2 SNEGSKA (reference sequence). Trimming stripped 1 base from V and 2 bases from J, with 18 bases between. The CDR3 region is CSARGESYDFTYNEQFF. In DNA, the CDR3 is TGCAGTGCTAGAGGAGAGTCCTACGACTTTACCTACAATGAGCAGTTCTTC.

This sequence joins TRBV27 and TRBJ2-5; no clear D. V dropped 0 bases and J dropped 11 bases, with 19 bases sitting between them. This CDR3 has 15 amino acids. Germline V gives CDR1 MNHEY, CDR2 SMNVEV (reference sequence). The DNA of the CDR3 is TGTGCCAGCAGTTTATCGGTCGATAGCTCCTACAAGCAGTACTTC. Its translation: CASSLSVDSSYKQYF.

This clonotype was picked up a small number of times. At one end the junction does not follow the germline gene, possibly because of a read error. The chain recombines TRBV7-7 with TRBJ2-5; D is unresolved. The CDR3 consists of 14 residues. CDR1 SSHAT and CDR2 FNYEAQ come from the germline V gene (reference sequence). The chain's CDR3 is CASSLRVLGETQYF. The CDR3 DNA is TGTGCTAGCAGCTTAAGAGTCCTAGGAGAGACCCAGTACTTC.

The CDR3 nucleotides are TGTGCCAGCAGCGGGACAGGGAGCGCTGAAGCTTTCTTT. Its translation is CASSGTGSAEAFF. This chain joins TRBV28 and TRBJ1-1, with 9 bases identical to TRBD1. Germline CDR1 and CDR2: MDHEN and SYDVKM. The CDR3 runs 13 residues. V lost 6 bases, J lost 6 bases, and 5 bases stayed unmatched.

A note on this clonotype: Compared with germline, one end of the junction differs, possibly owing to a read error. The chain uses TRBV9 and TRBJ1-2, with a possible D match to TRBD1 (5 bases). Germline loops: CDR1 SGDLS, CDR2 YYNGEE. This CDR3 is built from 12 residues. The CDR3 bases are TGTGCCAGCGGCGTAGGAGGGGATGGCTACACCTTC. Amino acids: CASGVGGDGYTF.

The CDR3 DNA follows: TGCAGTGCTAGATTAGGGCTGATGAAAGAGACCCAGTACTTC. Translated, it gives CSARLGLMKETQYF. The rearrangement joins TRBV20-1 to TRBJ2-5; D remains unclear. The V gene's germline CDR1 is DFQATT and CDR2 SNEGSKA (reference sequence). The CDR3 is 14 amino acids. Trimming took 2 bases from V and 3 from J, leaving 13 bases between them.

V and J are TRBV12-3 or TRBV12-4 and TRBJ2-3, with D tentatively TRBD2 (6 bases). This CDR3 is 15 amino acids long. The V gene lost 8 bases and the J gene lost 0 bases, with 15 bases spanning the gap. CDR3 residues: CASHPEGLSTDTQYF. CDR3 coding DNA: TGTGCCAGCCACCCCGAAGGACTAAGCACAGATACGCAGTATTTT.

The V call is TRBV4-3, the J call TRBJ2-1; D may be TRBD1 (5 bases). CDR1 is LGHNA and CDR2 is YSLEER in the germline V gene. This CDR3 contains 14 residues. V was trimmed by 0 bases and J by 6 bases, leaving 9 bases between them. CDR3: CASSQDRQGNEQFF. CDR3 nucleotide sequence: TGCGCCAGCAGCCAAGATCGGCAGGGCAATGAGCAGTTCTTC.

The chain employs TRBV20-1 and TRBJ2-3; D may be TRBD1 (6 bases). V dropped 6 bases and J dropped 4 bases, with 11 bases sitting between them. The CDR3 runs to 12 residues. Germline V lookup: CDR1 DFQATT, CDR2 SNEGSKA (reference sequence). The CDR3 region has the DNA TGCAGTGCAACAGGGTTAGCAGATACGCAGTATTTT. Residues: CSATGLADTQYF.

The chain is built from TRBV28 and TRBJ1-2, with D perhaps TRBD1 (6 bases). Germline CDR1 MDHEN, CDR2 SYDVKM. The CDR3 runs to 14 residues. The V end lost 7 bases, the J end lost 4 bases, and 16 bases lay between the germline ends. The CDR3 DNA reads as TGTGCCAGCAAGGACAGCGTCGTCCCCTATGGCTACACCTTC. It translates to CASKDSVVPYGYTF.

This clonotype was observed a handful of times. This chain joins TRBV7-2 and TRBJ2-1, with TRBD2 identical over 16 bases. The V gene's germline CDR1 is SGHTA and CDR2 FQGNSA. The CDR3 is 18 residues long. Losses at the gene ends were 6 bases for V and 1 base for J; bases not matched to a gene: 6. In nucleotides, the CDR3 is TGTGCCAGCAGTAAGGGACTAGCGGGGGGGCCTTCCTACAATGAGCAGTTCTTC. It yields the protein CASSKGLAGGPSYNEQFF.

This rearrangement joins TRBV20-1 to TRBJ1-2; 7 bases agree with TRBD1. Germline V gives CDR1 DFQATT, CDR2 SNEGSKA (reference sequence). After removal of 5 bases from V and 4 bases from J, the junction contained 19 bases not matched to a gene. The CDR3 is 17 residues long. The CDR3 protein is CSALRLTGPEAGYGYTF. The CDR3 DNA reads TGCAGTGCTCTACGATTGACAGGGCCTGAAGCGGGCTATGGCTACACCTTC.

This clonotype was counted only a few times. The chain is built from TRBV27 and TRBJ2-5; D possibly corresponds to TRBD1 (6 bases). In germline, CDR1 is MNHEY, CDR2 SMNVEV (reference sequence). The CDR3 consists of 14 residues. Trimming took off 5 bases at V and 1 base at J, with 11 bases between the two ends. The CDR3 is CASSQQGPQETQYF. DNA of the CDR3: TGTGCCAGCAGTCAACAGGGACCCCAAGAGACCCAGTACTTC.

The chain is built from TRBV5-5 and TRBJ2-3; the D gene is possibly TRBD1 (6 bases). In germline, CDR1 is SGHKS, CDR2 YYEKEE (reference sequence). V was shortened by 3 bases and J by 4 bases, with 12 bases between the two germline ends. The CDR3 sequence is 14 residues long. Written as DNA, the CDR3 is TGTGCCAGCAGCTCGGACACAGGGTCAGATACGCAGTATTTT. It yields the protein CASSSDTGSDTQYF.

This clonotype came up a few times. The chain carries TRBV4-3 and TRBJ2-5; 16 bases map to TRBD2. This CDR3 is built from 20 residues. V lost 0 bases and J lost 1; bases outside the gene matches: 8. From germline, CDR1 is LGHNA and CDR2 YSLEER. The CDR3 DNA follows: TGCGCCAGCAGCCAAGACGGGGGGACTAGCGGGGGGGATCTCCAAGAGACCCAGTACTTC. This sequence encodes CASSQDGGTSGGDLQETQYF.

V is TRBV6-2 or TRBV6-3 and J is TRBJ2-7; perhaps TRBD1 as D (6 bases). V lost 5 bases and J lost 0, with 17 bases in between. The germline gives CDR1 MNHEY, CDR2 SVGEGT. The length of the CDR3 is 16 residues. The CDR3 sequence: CASSDPRGPSSYEQYF. For the CDR3, the DNA is TGTGCCAGCAGTGACCCCAGGGGCCCTAGCTCCTACGAGCAGTACTTC.

In this sample, this clonotype turned up a few times. V and J are TRBV20-1 and TRBJ2-3; no reliable D call. The CDR3 covers 12 residues. Trimming took off 7 bases at V and 0 bases at J, with 8 bases between the two ends. Per the germline V gene, CDR1 is DFQATT and CDR2 is SNEGSKA (reference sequence). CDR3 nucleotides: TGCAGTGAAGCGACCAGCACAGATACGCAGTATTTT. It encodes CSEATSTDTQYF.

The chain links TRBV7-2 to TRBJ2-5; TRBD1 matches at 10 bases. CDR3 length: 16 residues. The V gene's germline CDR1 is SGHTA and CDR2 FQGNSA. Germline trimming cut 0 bases from V and 6 bases from J; bases unmatched to any gene: 7. CDR3 coding DNA: TGTGCCAGCAGCTTAGCTGGGACAGGGGATGCTAAGACCCAGTACTTC. It codes for CASSLAGTGDAKTQYF. Variable domain in full (rest from reference TRBV7-2 and TRBJ2-5): GAGVSQSPSNKVTEKGKDVELRCDPISGHTALYWYRQSLGQGLEFLIYFQGNSAPDKSGLPSDRFSAERTGGSVSTLTIQRTQQEDSAVYLCASSLAGTGDAKTQYFGPGTRLLVL.